The rows below give T cell receptor beta chains drawn from one sample of a study of CD8+ T cells in alopecia areata. Sequenced by immunoSEQ multiplex PCR; TCRdb stores in-frame clones only, minus some. The data show about 280,000 clones, with roughly 64% seen just once and under 2% held by the top ten. This specimen consisted of CD4+ T cells sorted from blood, obtained at week 24, from a patient treated with tofacitinib. The origin of the receptors is a human donor with alopecia areata. Both conserved end residues are part of each CDR3. The D gene is left open where the match is weak. Where a row states a size, it is once, few, many or the class of an expanded clone; other rows omit it.

few | TRBJ2-1 | TRBV30 | 13 | NA | TGTGCCTGGAGTAGAGACGATTACAATGAGCAGTTCTTC | CAWSRDDYNEQFF
few | TRBJ2-2 | TRBV7-9 | 14 | NA | TGTGCCAGCAGCTTAAGTTTTAACACCGGGGAGCTGTTTTTT | CASSLSFNTGELFF
NA | TRBJ1-6 | TRBV4-1 | 17 | NA | TGCGCCAGCAGCCAAACCACAGGGACCGCGGACAATTCACCCCTCCACTTT | CASSQTTGTADNSPLHF
NA | TRBJ2-7 | TRBV7-6 | 13 | TRBD1 | TGTGCCAGCAGCGCAGACAGGGACTACGAGCAGTACTTC | CASSADRDYEQYF
NA | TRBJ1-3 | TRBV6-5 | 14 | NA | TGTGCCAGCAGGCCTAAGGTGTCTGGAAACACCATATATTTT | CASRPKVSGNTIYF
NA | TRBJ2-6 | TRBV27 | 15 | NA | TGTGCCAGCAGTTTATGGGGTGCCGGGGCCAACGTCCTGACTTTC | CASSLWGAGANVLTF
NA | TRBJ1-5 | TRBV4-1 | 14 | NA | TGCGCCAGCAGCCAAGGAGAGAGCAATCAGCCCCAGCATTTT | CASSQGESNQPQHF
NA | TRBJ2-2 | TRBV7-3 | 18 | TRBD2 | TGTGCCAGCAGCCCCCGGAGGCCAGCGGGGCCTAACACCGGGGAGCTGTTTTTT | CASSPRRPAGPNTGELFF
NA | TRBJ2-7 | TRBV30 | 11 | NA | TGTGCCTGGAGTACCGGCTACGAGCAGTACTTC | CAWSTGYEQYF
NA | TRBJ1-2 | TRBV7-2 | 16 | TRBD1 | TGTGCCAGCAAAGCGGCCTTGGACAGGGGGGATTATGGCTACACCTTC | CASKAALDRGDYGYTF
NA | TRBJ2-3 | TRBV5-1 | 15 | NA | TGCGCCAGCAGCTTGGAACAGGGTGGGACAGATACGCAGTATTTT | CASSLEQGGTDTQYF
NA | TRBJ2-6 | TRBV30 | 14 | NA | TGTGCCGTAGACAGCTTCTCTGGGGCCAACGTCCTGACTTTC | CAVDSFSGANVLTF
NA | TRBJ2-3 | TRBV4-3 | 16 | TRBD1 | TGCGCCAGCAGCCAAGAAATGGGACAGGGGCCAGATACGCAGTATTTT | CASSQEMGQGPDTQYF
NA | TRBJ2-2 | TRBV30 | 14 | NA | TGTGCCTGGAGAGTACAGGGCGACACCGGGGAGCTGTTTTTT | CAWRVQGDTGELFF
NA | TRBJ1-6 | TRBV9 | 16 | NA | TGTGCCAGCAGCACCAGGAAGGGTGGAGACAATTCACCCCTCCACTTT | CASSTRKGGDNSPLHF
NA | TRBJ2-7 | TRBV29-1 | 16 | NA | TGCAGCGTTGAAGATCTTCAGGGACGGGCCTCCTACGAGCAGTACTTC | CSVEDLQGRASYEQYF
NA | TRBJ2-7 | TRBV4-2 | 15 | NA | TGTGCCAGCAGCCCTAACCCGCGGAGCTCCTACGAGCAGTACTTC | CASSPNPRSSYEQYF
NA | TRBJ2-1 | TRBV5-4 | 16 | TRBD2 | TGTGCCAGCAGCTTGGTAGGGCTAGCGGGGTTCAATGAGCAGTTCTTC | CASSLVGLAGFNEQFF
once | TRBJ1-6 | TRBV30 | 16 | NA | TGTGCCTGGAGTGTAAGGCCAGGAGGGGTCATTCAACCCCTCCACTTT | CAWSVRPGGVIQPLHF
few | TRBJ2-2 | TRBV7-9 | 14 | NA | TGTGCCAGCAGCTTAGGGCAGAACACCGGGGAGCTGTTTTTT | CASSLGQNTGELFF
NA | TRBJ2-7 | TRBV7-2 | 14 | NA | TGTGCCAGCAGCTTAGGAGGGTCCGCCTACGAGCAGTACTTC | CASSLGGSAYEQYF
few | TRBJ1-2 | TRBV7-9 | 14 | NA | TGTGCCAGCAGCTCATCGGGCAGGGACGGTGGCTACACCTTC | CASSSSGRDGGYTF